This T cell receptor beta chain was recorded in a study of blood T cell repertoires in COVID-19. Study in general: Whether acute or convalescent, the COVID-19 samples came from the United States, Italy and Spain.

In germline, CDR1 is GTSNPN, CDR2 SVGIG (reference sequence). This CDR3 spans 14 amino acids. Losses at the gene ends were 4 bases for V and 4 bases for J; bases not matched to a gene: 7. Original handling: Amplification of reference gene primers provided the estimated nucleated cell counts. Measured with immunoSEQ multiplex PCR; TCRdb has only the in-frame clones, and not every one. V and J calls and clone size are copied from that table; D and trimming were computed from the DNA. The profile covers about 400,000 clones, with 86% appearing a single time and over 1.3% taken by the ten largest. This receptor was obtained from a woman aged 30 to 39 with active or convalescent COVID-19. The sample comprised peripheral blood. The chain carries TRBV30 and TRBJ2-4; 7 bases are a match to TRBD1. The CDR3 DNA sequence: TGTGCCTGGACCGGCCGGGACAGAAAAAACATTCAGTACTTC. Protein sequence: CAWTGRDRKNIQYF. Full variable domain (remainder filled in from reference TRBV30 and TRBJ2-4): SQTIHQWPATLVQPVGSPLSLECTVEGTSNPNLYWYRQAAGRGLQLLFYSVGIGQISSEVPQNLSASRPQDRQFILSSKKLLLSDSGFYLCAWTGRDRKNIQYFGAGTRLSVL.